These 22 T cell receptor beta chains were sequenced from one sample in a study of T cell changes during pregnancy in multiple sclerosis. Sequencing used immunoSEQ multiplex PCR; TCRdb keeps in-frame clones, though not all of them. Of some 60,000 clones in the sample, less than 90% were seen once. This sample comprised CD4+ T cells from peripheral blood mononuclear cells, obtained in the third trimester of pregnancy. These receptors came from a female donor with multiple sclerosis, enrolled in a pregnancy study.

The CDR3 DNA sequence: TGTGCCAGCAGCCGGGACAGGCCTTTATTGGCCCAGTACTTC. Its protein is CASSRDRPLLAQYF. The chain joins TRBV6-5 to TRBJ2-5; TRBD1 agrees at 8 bases. The CDR3 covers 14 residues. With 6 bases clipped from V and 9 bases from J, the junction kept 12 bases outside the gene matches. In germline, CDR1 is MNHEY, CDR2 SVGAGI.

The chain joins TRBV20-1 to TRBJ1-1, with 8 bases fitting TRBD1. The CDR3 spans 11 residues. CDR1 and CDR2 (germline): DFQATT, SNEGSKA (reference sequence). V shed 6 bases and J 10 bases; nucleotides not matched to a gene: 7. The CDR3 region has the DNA TGCAGTGCCGACAGGGGTTTAGCAGCTTTCTTT. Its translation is CSADRGLAAFF.

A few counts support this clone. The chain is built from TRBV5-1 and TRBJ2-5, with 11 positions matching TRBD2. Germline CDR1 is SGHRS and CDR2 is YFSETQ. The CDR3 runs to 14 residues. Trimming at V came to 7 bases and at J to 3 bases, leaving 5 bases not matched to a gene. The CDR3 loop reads CASGAGLAEETQYF. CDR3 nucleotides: TGCGCCAGCGGCGCGGGACTAGCGGAAGAGACCCAGTACTTC.

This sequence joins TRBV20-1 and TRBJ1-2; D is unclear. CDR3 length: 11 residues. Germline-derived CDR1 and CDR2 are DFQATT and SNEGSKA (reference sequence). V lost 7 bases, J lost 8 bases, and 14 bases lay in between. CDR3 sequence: CSGGSTRGYTF. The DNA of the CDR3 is TGCAGTGGTGGGAGCACCCGGGGCTACACCTTC.

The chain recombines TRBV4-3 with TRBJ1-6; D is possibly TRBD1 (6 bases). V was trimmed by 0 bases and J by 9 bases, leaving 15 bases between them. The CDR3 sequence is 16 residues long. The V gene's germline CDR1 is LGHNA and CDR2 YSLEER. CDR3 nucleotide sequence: TGCGCCAGCAGCCAAGACAAACTGAGGGGGAGTTCACCCCTCCACTTT. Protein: CASSQDKLRGSSPLHF.

The CDR3 coding sequence is TGCAGCGTTGAATTGGAGGGAAACACCATATATTTT. Amino acids: CSVELEGNTIYF. The chain is built from TRBV29-1 and TRBJ1-3, with D uncertain. Germline CDR1 and CDR2: SQVTM and ANQGSEA. V lost 2 bases, J lost 4 bases, and 6 bases lay in between. The CDR3 is 12 residues long.

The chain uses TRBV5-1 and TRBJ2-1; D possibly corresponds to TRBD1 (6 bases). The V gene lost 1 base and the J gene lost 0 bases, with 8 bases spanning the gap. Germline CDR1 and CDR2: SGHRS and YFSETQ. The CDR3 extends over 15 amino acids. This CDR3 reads CASSLQGLSYNEQFF. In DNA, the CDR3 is TGCGCCAGCAGCTTGCAGGGGCTCTCCTACAATGAGCAGTTCTTC.

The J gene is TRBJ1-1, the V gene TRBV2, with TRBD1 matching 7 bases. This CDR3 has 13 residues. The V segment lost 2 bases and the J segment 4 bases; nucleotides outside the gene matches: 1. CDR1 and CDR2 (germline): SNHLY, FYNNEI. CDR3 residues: CASSETGVTEAFF. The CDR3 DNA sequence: TGTGCCAGCAGTGAAACAGGGGTCACTGAAGCTTTCTTT.

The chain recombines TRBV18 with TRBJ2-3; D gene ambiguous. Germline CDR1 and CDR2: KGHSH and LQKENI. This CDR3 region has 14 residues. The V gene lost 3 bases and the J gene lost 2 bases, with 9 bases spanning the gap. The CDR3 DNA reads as TGTGCCAGCTCACCTAATTTGTACACAGATACGCAGTATTTT. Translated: CASSPNLYTDTQYF.

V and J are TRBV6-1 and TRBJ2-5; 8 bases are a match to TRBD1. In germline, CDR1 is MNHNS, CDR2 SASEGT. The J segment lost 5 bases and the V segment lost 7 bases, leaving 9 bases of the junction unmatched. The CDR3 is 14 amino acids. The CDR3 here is CASNEDRARETQYF. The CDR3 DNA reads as TGTGCCAGCAACGAGGACAGGGCGCGGGAGACCCAGTACTTC.

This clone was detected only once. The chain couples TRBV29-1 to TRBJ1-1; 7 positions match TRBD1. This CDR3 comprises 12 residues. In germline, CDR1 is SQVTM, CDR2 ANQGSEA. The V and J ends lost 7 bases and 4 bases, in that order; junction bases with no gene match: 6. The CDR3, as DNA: TGCAGCGGGGCAGGGGGAGGCACTGAAGCTTTCTTT. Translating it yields CSGAGGGTEAFF.

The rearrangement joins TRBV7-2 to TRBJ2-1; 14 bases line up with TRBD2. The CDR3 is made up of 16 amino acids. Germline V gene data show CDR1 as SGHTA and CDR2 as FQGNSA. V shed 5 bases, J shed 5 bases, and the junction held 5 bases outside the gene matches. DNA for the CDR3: TGTGCCAGCAGCGCCAGACTAGCGGGGGGGGACAATGAGCAGTTCTTC. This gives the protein CASSARLAGGDNEQFF.

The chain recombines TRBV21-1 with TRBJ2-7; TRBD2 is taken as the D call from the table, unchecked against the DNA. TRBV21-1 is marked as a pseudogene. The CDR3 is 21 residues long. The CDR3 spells CASSGRQNTYDSTSFVDEQYF. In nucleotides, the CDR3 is TGTGCCAGCAGCGGAAGGCAAAATACTTACGACTCTACCTCATTTGTCGACGAGCAGTACTTC.

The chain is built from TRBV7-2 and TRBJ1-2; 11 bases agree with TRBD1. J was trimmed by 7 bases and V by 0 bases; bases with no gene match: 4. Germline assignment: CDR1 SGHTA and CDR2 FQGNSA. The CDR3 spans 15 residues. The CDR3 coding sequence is TGTGCCAGCAGCTTAGCGGGACAGGGGGGATTTGGCTACACCTTC. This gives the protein CASSLAGQGGFGYTF.

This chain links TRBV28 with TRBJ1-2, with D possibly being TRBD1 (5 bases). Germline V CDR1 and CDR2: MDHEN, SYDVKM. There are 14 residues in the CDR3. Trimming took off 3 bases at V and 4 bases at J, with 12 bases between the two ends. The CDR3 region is CASSLSGVVYGYTF. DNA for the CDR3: TGTGCCAGCAGTTTGTCGGGGGTGGTCTATGGCTACACCTTC.

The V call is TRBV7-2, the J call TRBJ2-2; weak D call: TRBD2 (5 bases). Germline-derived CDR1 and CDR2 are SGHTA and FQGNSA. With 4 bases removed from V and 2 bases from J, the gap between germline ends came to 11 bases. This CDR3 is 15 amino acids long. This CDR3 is CASSSPGINTGELFF. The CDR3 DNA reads TGTGCCAGCAGCTCGCCCGGGATAAACACCGGGGAGCTGTTTTTT.

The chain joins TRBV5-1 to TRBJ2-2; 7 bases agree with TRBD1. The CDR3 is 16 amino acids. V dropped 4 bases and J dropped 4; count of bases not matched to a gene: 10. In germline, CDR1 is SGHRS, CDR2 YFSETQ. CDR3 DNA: TGCGCCAGCAGCGAGATACCGGGACAGAGCACCGGGGAGCTGTTTTTT. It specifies CASSEIPGQSTGELFF. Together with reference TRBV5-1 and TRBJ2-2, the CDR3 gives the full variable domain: KAGVTQTPRYLIKTRGQQVTLSCSPISGHRSVSWYQQTPGQGLQFLFEYFSETQRNKGNFPGRFSGRQFSNSRSEMNVSTLELGDSALYLCASSEIPGQSTGELFFGEGSRLTVL.

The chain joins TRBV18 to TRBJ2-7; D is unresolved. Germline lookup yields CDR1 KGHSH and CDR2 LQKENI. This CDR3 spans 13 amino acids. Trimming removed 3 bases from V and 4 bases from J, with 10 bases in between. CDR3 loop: CASSPLDGYEQYF. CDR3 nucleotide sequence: TGTGCCAGCTCACCTCTAGACGGGTACGAGCAGTACTTC.

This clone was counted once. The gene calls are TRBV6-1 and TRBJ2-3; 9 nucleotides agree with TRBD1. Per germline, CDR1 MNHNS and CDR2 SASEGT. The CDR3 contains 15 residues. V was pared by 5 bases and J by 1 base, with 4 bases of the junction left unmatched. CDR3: CASSLQGAGTDTQYF. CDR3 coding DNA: TGTGCCAGCAGTTTACAGGGGGCCGGCACAGATACGCAGTATTTT.

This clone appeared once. CDR3: CASSQELAGFYEQYF. In nucleotides, the CDR3 is TGCGCCAGCAGCCAAGAACTAGCGGGATTCTACGAGCAGTACTTC. The gene calls are TRBV4-1 and TRBJ2-7; TRBD2 aligns across 10 bases. After removal of 0 bases from V and 3 bases from J, the junction contained 2 bases not matched to a gene. The CDR3 covers 15 residues. The germline CDR1 and CDR2 sequences are MGHRA and YSYEKL.

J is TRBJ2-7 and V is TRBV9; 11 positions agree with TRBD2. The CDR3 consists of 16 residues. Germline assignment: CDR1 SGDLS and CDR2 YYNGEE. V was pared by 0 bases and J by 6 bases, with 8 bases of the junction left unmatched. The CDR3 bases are TGTGCCAGCAGCGTAGGTCTAGCGGGAGGTCCTATCGAGCAGTACTTC. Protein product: CASSVGLAGGPIEQYF. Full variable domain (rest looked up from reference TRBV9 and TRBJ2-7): DSGVTQTPKHLITATGQRVTLRCSPRSGDLSVYWYQQSLDQGLQFLIQYYNGEERAKGNILERFSAQQFPDLHSELNLSSLELGDSALYFCASSVGLAGGPIEQYFGPGTRLTVT.

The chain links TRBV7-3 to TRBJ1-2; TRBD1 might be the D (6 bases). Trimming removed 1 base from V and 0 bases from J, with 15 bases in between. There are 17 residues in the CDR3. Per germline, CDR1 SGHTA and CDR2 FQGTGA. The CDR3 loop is CASSLRGPAITNYGYTF. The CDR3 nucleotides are TGTGCCAGCAGCTTAAGGGGGCCCGCTATCACTAACTATGGCTACACCTTC.